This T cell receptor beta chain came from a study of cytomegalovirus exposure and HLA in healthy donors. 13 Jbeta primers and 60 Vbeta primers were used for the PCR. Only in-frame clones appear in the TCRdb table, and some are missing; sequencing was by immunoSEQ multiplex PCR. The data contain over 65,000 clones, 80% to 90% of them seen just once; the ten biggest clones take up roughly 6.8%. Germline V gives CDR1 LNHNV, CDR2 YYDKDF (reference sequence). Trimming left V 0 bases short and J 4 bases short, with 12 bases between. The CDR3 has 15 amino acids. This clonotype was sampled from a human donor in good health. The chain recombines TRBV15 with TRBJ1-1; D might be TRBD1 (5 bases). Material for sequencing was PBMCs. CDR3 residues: CATSREARAGTEAFF. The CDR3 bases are TGTGCCACCAGCAGAGAGGCCAGGGCCGGCACTGAAGCTTTCTTT.